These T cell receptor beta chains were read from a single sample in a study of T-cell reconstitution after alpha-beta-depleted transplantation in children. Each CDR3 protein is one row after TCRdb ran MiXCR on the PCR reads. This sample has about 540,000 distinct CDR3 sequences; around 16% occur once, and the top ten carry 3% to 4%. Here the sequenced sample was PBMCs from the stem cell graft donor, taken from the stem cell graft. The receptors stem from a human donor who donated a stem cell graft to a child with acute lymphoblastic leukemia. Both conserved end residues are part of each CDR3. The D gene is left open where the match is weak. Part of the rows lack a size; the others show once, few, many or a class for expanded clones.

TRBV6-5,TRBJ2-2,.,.,TGTGCCAGCAGTTCCTTAGGAGGGGCCAGGGGACCGAACACCGGGGAGCTGTTTTTT,CASSSLGGARGPNTGELFF
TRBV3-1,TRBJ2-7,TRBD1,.,TGTGCCAGCAGAGACAGGGTTAGATCCTACGAGCAGTACTTC,CASRDRVRSYEQYF
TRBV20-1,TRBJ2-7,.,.,TGCAGTGCTAGAGAGAAGCGGAGCTACTACGAGCAGTACTTC,CSAREKRSYYEQYF
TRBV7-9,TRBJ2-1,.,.,TGTGCCAGCAGGTTACCCCAGGGGATAAATGAGCAGTTCTTC,CASRLPQGINEQFF
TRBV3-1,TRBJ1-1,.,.,TGTGCCAGCAGCCAAGACTTTCTCGGGAACACTGAAGCTTTCTTT,CASSQDFLGNTEAFF
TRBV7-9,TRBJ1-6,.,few,TGTGCCAGCAGCCGATCGGAGGGCTCTCTCTCTTCACCCCTCCACTTT,CASSRSEGSLSSPLHF
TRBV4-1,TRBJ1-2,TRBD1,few,TGCGCCAGCAGCCAGGGACAGACGATTAACTATGGCTACACCTTC,CASSQGQTINYGYTF
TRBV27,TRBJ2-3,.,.,TGTGCCAGCAGTTACGGGAATGCAGATACGCAGTATTTT,CASSYGNADTQYF
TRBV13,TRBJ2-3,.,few,TGTGCCAGCAGCTTAAGGATCGGACTACCAACAGATACGCAGTATTTT,CASSLRIGLPTDTQYF
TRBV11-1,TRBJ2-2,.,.,TGTGCCAGCAGCTTAAATATCGCGCCCGGGCAGCTGAACACCGGGGAGCTGTTTTTT,CASSLNIAPGQLNTGELFF
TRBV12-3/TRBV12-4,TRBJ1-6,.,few,TGTGCCAGCAGTCCCGACAGAATTTGGGACTCACCCCTCCACTTT,CASSPDRIWDSPLHF
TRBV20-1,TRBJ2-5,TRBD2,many,TGCAGTGCTAGGAGGGGACTAGTCAAGGAGACCCAGTACTTC,CSARRGLVKETQYF
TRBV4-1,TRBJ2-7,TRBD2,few,TGCGCCAGCAGCCCGCTCGCCTGGGGAGGGTTCAACGAGCAGTACTTC,CASSPLAWGGFNEQYF
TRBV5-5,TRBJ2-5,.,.,TGTGCCAGCAGCCCGGGAGATCGAGAGACCCAGTACTTC,CASSPGDRETQYF
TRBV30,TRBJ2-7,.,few,TGTGCCTGGACAGGGTCTAACGAGCAGTACTTC,CAWTGSNEQYF
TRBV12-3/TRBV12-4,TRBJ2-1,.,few,TGTGCCAGCGGCCCACCGCCCAACAATGAGCAGTTCTTC,CASGPPPNNEQFF
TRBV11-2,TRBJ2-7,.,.,TGTGCCAGCAGTAAACATCCCTCTGCGGACGAGCAGTACTTC,CASSKHPSADEQYF
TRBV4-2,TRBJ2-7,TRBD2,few,TGTGCCAGCAGCCAAGAAAATGGGGGGAGCCTAGCGGGAGACGAGCAGTACTTC,CASSQENGGSLAGDEQYF
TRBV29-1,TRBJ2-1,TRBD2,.,TGCAGCGTTGACTTAAGGAGCGGGAGGGCCAACAATGAGCAGTTCTTC,CSVDLRSGRANNEQFF
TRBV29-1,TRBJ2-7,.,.,TGCAGCGCAACCTTGACGGATTTCTACGAGCAGTACTTC,CSATLTDFYEQYF
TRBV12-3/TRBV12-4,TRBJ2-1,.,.,TGTGCCAGCAGTTTAGGGCAGGGGTACTCCTACAATGAGCAGTTCTTC,CASSLGQGYSYNEQFF
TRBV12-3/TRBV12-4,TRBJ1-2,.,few,TGTGCCAGCAGCCCCGTCGGTGGAGGGGACGGCTCTCCTAACTATGGCTACACCTTC,CASSPVGGGDGSPNYGYTF
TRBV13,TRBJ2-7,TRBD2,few,TGTGCCAGCAGCCGTACCGGGACTAGCGGGAGCTACTACGAGCAGTACTTC,CASSRTGTSGSYYEQYF
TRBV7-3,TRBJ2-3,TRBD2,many,TGTGCCAGCAGCTTAGACGGGAGGACAGATACGCAGTATTTT,CASSLDGRTDTQYF
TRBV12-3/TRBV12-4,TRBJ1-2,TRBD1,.,TGTGCCAGCAGACAGGGGGGCCCTAACTATGGCTACACCTTC,CASRQGGPNYGYTF
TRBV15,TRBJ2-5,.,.,TGTGCCACCAGCAGAGATCAAGGGACCCCACCCCAGGAGACCCAGTACTTC,CATSRDQGTPPQETQYF
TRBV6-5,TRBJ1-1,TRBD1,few,TGTGCCAGCAGTTACTTCCCGACAGGGGGTAACACTGAAGCTTTCTTT,CASSYFPTGGNTEAFF
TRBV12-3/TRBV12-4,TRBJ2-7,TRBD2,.,TGTGCCAGCAGCCCCTGGACTAGCGGGGCCTCCTACGAGCAGTACTTC,CASSPWTSGASYEQYF
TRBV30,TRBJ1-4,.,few,TGTGCCTGGAGTGGTTTGGGTTCAGGGTCTAATGAAAAACTGTTTTTT,CAWSGLGSGSNEKLFF
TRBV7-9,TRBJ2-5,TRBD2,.,TGTGCCAGCAGCTTCGCGGGGGGAACTGGAGAGACCCAGTACTTC,CASSFAGGTGETQYF
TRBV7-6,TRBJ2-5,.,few,TGTGCCAGCAGCCTAGGGGCGGAGAGGGGCCAAGAGACCCAGTACTTC,CASSLGAERGQETQYF
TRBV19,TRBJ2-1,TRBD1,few,TGTGCCAGTAGTACCGGGACAGGGAATGGAAATGAGCAGTTCTTC,CASSTGTGNGNEQFF
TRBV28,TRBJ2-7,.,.,TGTGCCAGCAGATACGGCCTCTCCACCAGAATCCACGAGCAGTACTTC,CASRYGLSTRIHEQYF
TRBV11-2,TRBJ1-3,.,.,TGTGCCAGCAGCCCAGACCCCCACAGGGGAAACACCATATATTTT,CASSPDPHRGNTIYF
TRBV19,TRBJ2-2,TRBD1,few,TGTGCCAGTAGTCCTCGGACAGGGGACCTGCGTTTGACCGGGGAGCTGTTTTTT,CASSPRTGDLRLTGELFF
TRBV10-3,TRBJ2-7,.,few,TGTGCCATCAGTGCAGGGGTAAACGAGCAGTACTTC,CAISAGVNEQYF
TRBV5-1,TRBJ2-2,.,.,TGCGCCAGCAGCTTGGTTGGGGAGATAACCGGGGAGCTGTTTTTT,CASSLVGEITGELFF
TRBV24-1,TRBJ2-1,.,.,TGTGCCACCAGTGATACGACAGGTAGGGTCTACAATGAGCAGTTCTTC,CATSDTTGRVYNEQFF
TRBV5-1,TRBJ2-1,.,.,TGCGCCAGCAGTCGACGCTCCTACAATGAGCAGTTCTTC,CASSRRSYNEQFF
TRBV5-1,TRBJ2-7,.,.,TGCGCCAGCAGCTTGAATTGGGACGGATCCTACGAGCAGTACTTC,CASSLNWDGSYEQYF
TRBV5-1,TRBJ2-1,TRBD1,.,TGCGCCAGCAGCTTGGTGGACAGGGGAGATGAGCAGTTCTTC,CASSLVDRGDEQFF
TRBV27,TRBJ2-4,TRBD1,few,TGTGCCAGCAGTTTCGGGACAGAGAAAAACATTCAGTACTTC,CASSFGTEKNIQYF
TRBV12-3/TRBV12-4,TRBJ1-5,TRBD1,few,TGTGCCAGCAGTTCTCAGGGGGCGAGTAGTCAGCCCCAGCATTTT,CASSSQGASSQPQHF
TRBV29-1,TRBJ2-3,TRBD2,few,TGCAGCGTTGAGGGACTAGGGGATCGCACAGATACGCAGTATTTT,CSVEGLGDRTDTQYF
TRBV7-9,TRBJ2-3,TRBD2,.,TGTGCCAGCAGCTTAAGACTAGCGGCTAGCACAGATACGCAGTATTTT,CASSLRLAASTDTQYF
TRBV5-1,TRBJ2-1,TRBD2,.,TGCGCCAGCAGCCATGACCCTAGCGGAGAAGGGTGGGAGCAGTTCTTC,CASSHDPSGEGWEQFF
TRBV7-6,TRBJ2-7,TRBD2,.,TGTGCCAGCAGCCCCGGACTAGCGGGAGGTAAAGAGCAGTACTTC,CASSPGLAGGKEQYF